The rows below give T cell receptor beta chains drawn from one sample of a study of blood T cell repertoires in COVID-19. Data came from immunoSEQ multiplex PCR; TCRdb stores just in-frame clones and leaves some out. Of approximately 290,000 clones listed, under 85% are singletons. Specimen: peripheral blood. These receptors were collected from a human donor with COVID-19, enrolled during active disease. The donor label of this sample is uncertain. Both conserved end residues are trimmed from each CDR3. The order of the fields is V gene, J gene, CDR3 protein.

TRBV29-1	TRBJ2-7	SVRRQGADEQY
TRBV7-2	TRBJ1-4	ASSLEQSNEKLF
TRBV25-1	TRBJ1-5	ASSPGTVSNQPQH
TRBV6-5	TRBJ2-7	ASSISQGAYEQY
TRBV6-5	TRBJ2-7	ASRKDIQGVYEQY
TRBV5-4	TRBJ1-1	ASSFKGVNTEAF
TRBV30	TRBJ1-2	AWSPQTVYGYT
TRBV4-1	TRBJ1-5	ASSQEDRRQGKH
TRBV6-2/TRBV6-3	TRBJ1-1	ASSQGAITEAF
TRBV10-3	TRBJ1-5	AISDATGSFQPQH
TRBV6-2/TRBV6-3	TRBJ2-2	ASSPPWRGSGGELF
TRBV29-1	TRBJ1-1	SVDGSIPRDRGFEAF
TRBV7-9	TRBJ1-1	ASSPLTGYSEAF
TRBV5-1	TRBJ2-7	ASSDHDRRTSYEQY
TRBV4-2	TRBJ2-5	ASSPTSGLQETQY
TRBV19	TRBJ2-6	ASLRTSGTWSGANVLT
TRBV3-1/TRBV3-2	TRBJ1-5	ASSQDAQANQPQH
TRBV28	TRBJ2-5	ASSSPQGRQETQY
TRBV19	TRBJ2-4	ASSPAGRREGQNIQY
TRBV27	TRBJ1-2	ASSPRQGEIYGYT
TRBV7-8	TRBJ2-2	ASTLSQGPNTGELF
TRBV7-9	TRBJ2-2	ASSFQGTTGELF
TRBV6-5	TRBJ1-3	ASIAGAISGNTIY
TRBV30	TRBJ2-7	AWSYVRYPYEQY
TRBV21-1	TRBJ1-5	ASSMDRRLFDSNQPQH
TRBV19	TRBJ1-1	ASSNGDSIFRAF
TRBV10-1	TRBJ2-3	ASSVNRADTQY
TRBV5-1	TRBJ2-3	ASSLVRGNGGTDTQY
TRBV6-5	TRBJ1-6	ATAAIDNSPLH
TRBV7-2	TRBJ1-5	ASSPTGGVGQPQH
TRBV10-2	TRBJ1-2	ASSESRGVNYGYT
TRBV28	TRBJ2-7	ASSLTTGTTYYEQY
TRBV28	TRBJ2-7	ASRAGGYYEQY
TRBV7-3	TRBJ2-7	ASSLEGGTPAYEQY
TRBV6-6	TRBJ1-2	AIKTTFAGAGYGYT
TRBV7-3	TRBJ1-1	ASSALVGVKNTEAF
TRBV7-2	TRBJ2-7	ASSSPTGRSYEQY
TRBV10-3	TRBJ2-3	AISAGPTTADTQY
TRBV7-2	TRBJ2-1	ASSPSGSSYNEQF
TRBV4-3	TRBJ1-2	ASSLQRAGGGHSNYGYT
TRBV18	TRBJ2-7	ASSPLDLRTGEQY
TRBV3-1/TRBV3-2	TRBJ1-4	ASSQVSGFGGEKLF
TRBV19	TRBJ2-3	ASSPSSGGGGTDTQY
TRBV19	TRBJ1-1	ASSAIPGGNTEAF
TRBV27	TRBJ1-2	ASSPRPGTGFGYT
TRBV7-2	TRBJ2-7	ASSLARGGTYEQY
TRBV30	TRBJ2-3	AWTKSGRPTDTQY
TRBV28	TRBJ2-5	ASKQGGSETQY